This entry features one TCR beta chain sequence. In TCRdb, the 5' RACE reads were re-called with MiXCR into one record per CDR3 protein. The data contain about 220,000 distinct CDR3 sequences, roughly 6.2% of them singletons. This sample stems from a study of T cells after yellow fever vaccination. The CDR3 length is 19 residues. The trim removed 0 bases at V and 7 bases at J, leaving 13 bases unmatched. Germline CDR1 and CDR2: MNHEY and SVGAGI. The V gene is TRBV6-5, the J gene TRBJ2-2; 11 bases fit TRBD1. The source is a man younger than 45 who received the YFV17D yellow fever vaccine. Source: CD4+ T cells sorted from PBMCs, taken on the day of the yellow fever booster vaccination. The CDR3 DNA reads TGTGCCAGCAGTTACTCTCGCCCATGGACAGGGGGCAGGGACGGGGAGCTGTTTTTT. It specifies CASSYSRPWTGGRDGELFF.